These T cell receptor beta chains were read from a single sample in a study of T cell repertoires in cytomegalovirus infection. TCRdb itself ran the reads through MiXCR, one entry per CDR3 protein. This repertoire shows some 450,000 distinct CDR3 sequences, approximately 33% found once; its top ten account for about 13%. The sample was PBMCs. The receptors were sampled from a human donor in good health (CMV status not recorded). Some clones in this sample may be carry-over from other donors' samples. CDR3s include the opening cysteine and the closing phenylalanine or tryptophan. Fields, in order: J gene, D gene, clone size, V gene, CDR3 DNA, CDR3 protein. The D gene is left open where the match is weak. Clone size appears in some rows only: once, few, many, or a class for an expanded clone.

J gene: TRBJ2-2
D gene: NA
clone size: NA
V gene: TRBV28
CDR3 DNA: TGTTCCAGCAGCTCCGGGAGTCGGGAGCTGTTTTTT
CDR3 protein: CSSSSGSRELFF

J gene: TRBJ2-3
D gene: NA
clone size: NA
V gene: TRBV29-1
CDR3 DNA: TGCAGCGTTGAGCGGGGAGACACAGATACGCAGTATTTT
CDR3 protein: CSVERGDTDTQYF

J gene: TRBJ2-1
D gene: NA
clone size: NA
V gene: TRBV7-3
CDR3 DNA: TGTGCCAGCAGCTTAACGGGGGATACCTACAATGAGCAGTTCTTC
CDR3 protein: CASSLTGDTYNEQFF

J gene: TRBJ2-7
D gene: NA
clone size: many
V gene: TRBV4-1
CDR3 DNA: TGCGCCAGCAGCCAAGTCCTGCTGGATTACGAGCAGTACTTC
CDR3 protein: CASSQVLLDYEQYF

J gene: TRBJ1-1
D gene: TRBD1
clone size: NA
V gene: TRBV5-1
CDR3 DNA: TGCGCCAGCAGCGCCAGGGGGGGGGAGAACACTGAAGCTTTCTTT
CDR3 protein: CASSARGGENTEAFF

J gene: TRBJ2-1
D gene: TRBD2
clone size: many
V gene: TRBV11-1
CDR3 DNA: TGTGCCAGCAGCCTTGGACTAGCCCAAAGTGGTGAGCAGTTCTTC
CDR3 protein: CASSLGLAQSGEQFF

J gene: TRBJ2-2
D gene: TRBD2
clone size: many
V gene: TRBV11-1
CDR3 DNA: TGTGCCAGCAGCAATCTAGCGGCAGTGCCCGGGGAGCTGTTTTTT
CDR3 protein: CASSNLAAVPGELFF

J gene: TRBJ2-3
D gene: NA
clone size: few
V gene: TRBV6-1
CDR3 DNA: TGTGCCAGCAGGGGAGTTACAGATACGCAGTATTTT
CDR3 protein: CASRGVTDTQYF

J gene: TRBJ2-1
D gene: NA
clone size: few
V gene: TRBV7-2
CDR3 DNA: TGTGCCAGCAGCTTACAGAGTAAACTAGGCTCCTACAATGAGCAGTTCTTC
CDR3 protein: CASSLQSKLGSYNEQFF

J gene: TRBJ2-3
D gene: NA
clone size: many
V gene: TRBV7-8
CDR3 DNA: TGTGCCAGCAGCTTAAGGAGTGGGGGCAGGGGAAGCACAGATACGCAGTATTTT
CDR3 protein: CASSLRSGGRGSTDTQYF

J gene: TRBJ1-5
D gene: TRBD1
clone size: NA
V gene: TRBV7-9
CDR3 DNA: TGTGCCAGCAGCTCGGTCCCGGGACAGGGGATCGGGAATCAGCCCCAGCGTTGG
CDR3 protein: CASSSVPGQGIGNQPQRW

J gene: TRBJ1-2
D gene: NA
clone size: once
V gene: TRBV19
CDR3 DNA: TGTGCCAGTAGTATGGCAGCAGATAACTATGGCTACACCTTC
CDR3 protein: CASSMAADNYGYTF

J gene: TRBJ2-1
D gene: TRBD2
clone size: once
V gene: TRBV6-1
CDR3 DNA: TGTGTCAGCAGTGAACTAGCGGGTTATATCTATGAGCAGTTCTTC
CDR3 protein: CVSSELAGYIYEQFF

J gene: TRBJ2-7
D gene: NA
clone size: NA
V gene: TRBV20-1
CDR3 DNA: TGCAGTGCTCCGCTCCTATCCTCCTACGAGCAGTACTTC
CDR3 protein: CSAPLLSSYEQYF

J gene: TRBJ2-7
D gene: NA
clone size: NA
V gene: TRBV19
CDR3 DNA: TGTGCCAGTAGTGTAAGAGGGGGAGTCAGCTCCTACGAGCAGTACTTC
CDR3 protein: CASSVRGGVSSYEQYF

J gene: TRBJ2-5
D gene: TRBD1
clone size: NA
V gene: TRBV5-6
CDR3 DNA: TGTGCCAGCAGCTTGGGACAGGGAAGGTTGGAGACCCAGTACTTC
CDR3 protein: CASSLGQGRLETQYF

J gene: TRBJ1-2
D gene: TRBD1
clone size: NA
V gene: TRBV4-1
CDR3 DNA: TGCGCCACCCGGACAGGGCGAAATGGCTACACCTTC
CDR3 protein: CATRTGRNGYTF

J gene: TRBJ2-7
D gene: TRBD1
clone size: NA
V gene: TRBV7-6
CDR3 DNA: TGTGCCAGCAGCTTACTCCCGGGACAGGGGGCCCTCGAGCAGTACTTC
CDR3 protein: CASSLLPGQGALEQYF

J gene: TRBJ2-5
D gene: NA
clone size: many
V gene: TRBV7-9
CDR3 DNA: TGTGCCAGCAGCGCTCAGGGGCTTCAAGAGACCCAGTACTTC
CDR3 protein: CASSAQGLQETQYF

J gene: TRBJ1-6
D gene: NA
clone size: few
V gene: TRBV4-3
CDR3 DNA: TGCGCCAGCAGCCTTTCGACAGGACATGGGGGGAATAATTCACCCCTCCACTTT
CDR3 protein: CASSLSTGHGGNNSPLHF

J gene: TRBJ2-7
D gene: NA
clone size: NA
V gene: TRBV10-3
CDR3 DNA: TGTGCCATCCAAGGCTCCTACGAGCAGTACTTC
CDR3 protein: CAIQGSYEQYF

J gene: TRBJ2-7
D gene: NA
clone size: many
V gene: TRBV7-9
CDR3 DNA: TGTGCCAGCAGCTTAGGTGGTGGGGCTAACGACGAGCAGTACTTC
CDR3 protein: CASSLGGGANDEQYF

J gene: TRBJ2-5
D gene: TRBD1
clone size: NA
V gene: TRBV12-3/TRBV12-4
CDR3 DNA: TGTGCCAGCAACACCGGGACAGGGGAAGAGACCCAGTACTTC
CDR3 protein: CASNTGTGEETQYF

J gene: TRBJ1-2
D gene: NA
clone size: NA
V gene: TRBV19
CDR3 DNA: TGTGCCAGTAGTATCCTCGGGGCAGGGCATGCTCATGGCTACACCTTC
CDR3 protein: CASSILGAGHAHGYTF

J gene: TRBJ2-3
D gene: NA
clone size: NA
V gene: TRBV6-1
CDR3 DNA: TGTGCCACCCATGTCGTCCGGAGAGATACGCAGTATTTT
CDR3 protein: CATHVVRRDTQYF

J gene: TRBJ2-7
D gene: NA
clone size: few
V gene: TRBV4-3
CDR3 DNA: TGCGCCAGCAGCCCGCGGGTAGGGGGTGGGGGCGAGCAGTACTTC
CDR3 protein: CASSPRVGGGGEQYF

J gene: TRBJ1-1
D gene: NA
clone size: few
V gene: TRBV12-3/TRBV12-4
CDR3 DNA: TGTGCCAGCTTCCGGGGGAGGGGGGGAGGCGAGGAAGCTTTCTTT
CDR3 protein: CASFRGRGGGEEAFF

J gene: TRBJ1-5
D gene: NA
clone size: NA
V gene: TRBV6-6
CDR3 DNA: TGTGCCAGCAGTTACTCGATACATAGCAATCAGCCCCAGCATTTT
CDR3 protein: CASSYSIHSNQPQHF

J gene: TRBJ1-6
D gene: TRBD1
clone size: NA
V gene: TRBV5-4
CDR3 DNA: TGTGCCAGCAGCTTAGAGACAGGGGGTGTGTCACCCCTCCACTTT
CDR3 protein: CASSLETGGVSPLHF

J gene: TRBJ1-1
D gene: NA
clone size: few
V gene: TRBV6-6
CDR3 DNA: TGTGCCAGCAGTTCCGCGACTGGACCGAGATTGAACACTGAAGCTTTCTTT
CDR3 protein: CASSSATGPRLNTEAFF

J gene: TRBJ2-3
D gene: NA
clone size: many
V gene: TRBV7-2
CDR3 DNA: TGTGCCAGCAGCCCCTACACAGATACGCAGTATTTT
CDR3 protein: CASSPYTDTQYF

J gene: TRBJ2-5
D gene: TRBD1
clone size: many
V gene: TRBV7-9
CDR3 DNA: TGTGCCAGCAGCGAAAGGACAGGCCAAGAGACCCAGTACTTC
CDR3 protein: CASSERTGQETQYF

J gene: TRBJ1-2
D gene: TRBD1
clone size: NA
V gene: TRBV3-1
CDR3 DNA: TGTGCCAGCAGCCAAATACAGGGGGAGGGCTACACCTTC
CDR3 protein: CASSQIQGEGYTF

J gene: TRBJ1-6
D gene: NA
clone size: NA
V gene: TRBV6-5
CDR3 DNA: TGTGCCAGCAGTTACGGGTCTCAGTCATTAGGTTCACCCCTCCACTTT
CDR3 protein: CASSYGSQSLGSPLHF

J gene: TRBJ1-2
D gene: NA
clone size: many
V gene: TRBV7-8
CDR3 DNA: TGTGCCAGCAGCTTAGCGAGGGATGGCTACACCTTC
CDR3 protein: CASSLARDGYTF

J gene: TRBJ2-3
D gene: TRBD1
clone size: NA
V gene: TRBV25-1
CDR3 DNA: TGTGCCAGCAGTGAAAAGGGCCTGGGGACAGGGGGCGCGGCTACGCAGTATTTT
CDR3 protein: CASSEKGLGTGGAATQYF

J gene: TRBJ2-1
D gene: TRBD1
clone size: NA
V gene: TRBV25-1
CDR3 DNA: TGTGCCAGCAGTGTGGACAGGAAAAGCTCCTACAATGAGCAGTTCTTC
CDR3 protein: CASSVDRKSSYNEQFF

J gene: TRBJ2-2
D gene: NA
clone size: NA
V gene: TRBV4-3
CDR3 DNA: TGCGCCAGCAGCCAAGAAGTGGCGGGGTGGCCCGGGGAGCTGTTTTTT
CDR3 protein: CASSQEVAGWPGELFF

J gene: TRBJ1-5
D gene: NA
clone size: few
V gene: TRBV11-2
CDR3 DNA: TGTGCCAGCAGCTTATATGGGGCCGGTCAGCCCCAGCATTTT
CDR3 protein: CASSLYGAGQPQHF

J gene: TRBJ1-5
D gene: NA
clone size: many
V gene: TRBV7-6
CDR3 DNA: TGTGCCAGCAGCTTAGAGGGGGGTGTGGAGAGCAATCAGCCCCAGCATTTT
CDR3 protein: CASSLEGGVESNQPQHF

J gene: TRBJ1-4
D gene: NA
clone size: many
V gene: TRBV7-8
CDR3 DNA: TGTGCCAGCAGCTTGGGGACAACGGTCTCAACTAATGAAAAACTGTTTTTT
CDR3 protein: CASSLGTTVSTNEKLFF

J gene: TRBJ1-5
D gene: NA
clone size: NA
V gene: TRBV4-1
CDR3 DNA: TGCGCCAGCAGCCAAGCGGGTCCCCTAATTAGCAATCAGCCCCAGCATTTT
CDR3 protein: CASSQAGPLISNQPQHF

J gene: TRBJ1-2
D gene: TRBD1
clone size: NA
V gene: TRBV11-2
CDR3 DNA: TGTGCCAGCAGCTCGAAGGACAGGAACTATGGCTACACCTTC
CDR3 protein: CASSSKDRNYGYTF

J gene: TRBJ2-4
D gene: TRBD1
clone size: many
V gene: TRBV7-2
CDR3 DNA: TGTGCCAGCAGCTTCGACAGGGTACGCTCCGCCGACATTCAGTACTTC
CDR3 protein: CASSFDRVRSADIQYF

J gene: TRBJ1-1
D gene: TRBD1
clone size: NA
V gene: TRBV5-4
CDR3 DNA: TGTGCCAGCAGCTTAACAGGGGGCTGGAACACTGAAGCTTTCTTT
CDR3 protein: CASSLTGGWNTEAFF

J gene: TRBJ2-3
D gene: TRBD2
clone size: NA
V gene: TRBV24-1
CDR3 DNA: TGTGCCACCAGTGATACTAGCGGGGGTAGAGGTACGCAGTATTTT
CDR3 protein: CATSDTSGGRGTQYF

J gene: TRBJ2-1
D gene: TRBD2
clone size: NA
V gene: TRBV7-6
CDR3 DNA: TGTGCCAGCAGCTTAAAGCGGAGGCCAGCGGGGGCCTACAATGAGCAGTTCTTC
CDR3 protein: CASSLKRRPAGAYNEQFF

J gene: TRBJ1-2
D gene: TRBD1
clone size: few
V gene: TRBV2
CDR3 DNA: TGTGCCAGCAGTGACCCCGCGACAGGGAACTATGGCTACACCTTC
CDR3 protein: CASSDPATGNYGYTF

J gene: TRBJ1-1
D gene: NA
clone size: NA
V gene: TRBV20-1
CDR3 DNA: TGCAGTGCTAGAGAAGCTGGCTCTGAAGCTTTCTTT
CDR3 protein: CSAREAGSEAFF

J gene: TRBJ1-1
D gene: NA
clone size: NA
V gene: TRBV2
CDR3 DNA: TGTGCCGGAGCTGAGTTCCGGGACTCTCAAAACACTGAAGCTTTCTTT
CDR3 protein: CAGAEFRDSQNTEAFF

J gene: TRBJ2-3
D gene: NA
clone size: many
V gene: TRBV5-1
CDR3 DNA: TGCGCCAGCAGCTGGGACGCAGTAGATACGCAGTATTTT
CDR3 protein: CASSWDAVDTQYF

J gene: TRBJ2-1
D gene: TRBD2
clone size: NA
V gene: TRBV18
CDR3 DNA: TGTGCCAGCTCACCTGGAGCGGGGGGGGCTGATGAGCAGTTCTTC
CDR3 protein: CASSPGAGGADEQFF